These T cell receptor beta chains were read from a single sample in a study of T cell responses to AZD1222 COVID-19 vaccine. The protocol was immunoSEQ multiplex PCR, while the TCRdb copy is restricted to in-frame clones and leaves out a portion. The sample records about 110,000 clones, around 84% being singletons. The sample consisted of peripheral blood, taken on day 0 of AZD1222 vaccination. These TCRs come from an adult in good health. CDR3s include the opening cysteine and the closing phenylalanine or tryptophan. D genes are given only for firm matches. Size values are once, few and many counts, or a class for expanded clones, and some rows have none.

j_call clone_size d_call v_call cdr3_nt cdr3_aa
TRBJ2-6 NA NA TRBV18 TGTGCCAGCTCAGAGTCCTCTGGGGCCAACGTCCTGACTTTC CASSESSGANVLTF
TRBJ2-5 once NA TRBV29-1 TGCAGCGTGGCCCGGGACATCCAAGAGACCCAGTACTTC CSVARDIQETQYF
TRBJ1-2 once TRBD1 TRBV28 TGTGCCAGCATCCCTGAGGACAGGGGCGGATATGGCTACACCTTC CASIPEDRGGYGYTF
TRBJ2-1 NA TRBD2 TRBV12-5 TGTGCTAGTGGTCCGGGGGTCCGGACTAGCGGTATCAATGAGCAGTTCTTC CASGPGVRTSGINEQFF
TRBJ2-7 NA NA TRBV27 TGTGCCAGCAGTTCCATACAAGGGACGAAGCAGTACTTC CASSSIQGTKQYF
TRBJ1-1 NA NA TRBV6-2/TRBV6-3 TGTGCCAGCAGTTCCAAGGAGAACACTGAAGCTTTCTTT CASSSKENTEAFF
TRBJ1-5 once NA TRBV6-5 TGTGCCAGCAGTTCCCTTAGCAATCAGCCCCAGCATTTT CASSSLSNQPQHF
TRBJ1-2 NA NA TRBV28 TGTGCCAGCCGAACCACTGCGGGGAACTATGGCTACACCTTC CASRTTAGNYGYTF
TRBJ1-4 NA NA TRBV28 TGTGCCAGCAACTTCTGGGGCAGGGTTAATGAAAAACTGTTTTTT CASNFWGRVNEKLFF
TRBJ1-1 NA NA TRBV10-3 TGTGCCATCAGTCCAGGCGTCCACACTGAAGCTTTCTTT CAISPGVHTEAFF
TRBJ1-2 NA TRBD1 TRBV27 TGTGCCAGCAGGCCGCTAGGGGGCGGCTACACCTTC CASRPLGGGYTF
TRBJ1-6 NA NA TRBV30 TGTGCCTGGAGTGCCGGGGCACGGAATTCACCCCTCCACTTT CAWSAGARNSPLHF
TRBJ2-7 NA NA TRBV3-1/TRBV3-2 TGTGCCAGCAGCCCTCCCTACGAGCAGTACTTC CASSPPYEQYF
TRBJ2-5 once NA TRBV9 TGTGCCAGCAGCCCTCGAATGAACCGCCAAGAGACCCAGTACTTC CASSPRMNRQETQYF
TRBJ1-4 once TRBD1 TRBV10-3 TGTGCCATCAGTGAGGCAGGGGGCTATGCAACTAATGAAAAACTGTTTTTT CAISEAGGYATNEKLFF
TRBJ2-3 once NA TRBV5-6 TGTGCCAGCAGCTTGGGCCCCCCGGCTAGCACAGATACGCAGTATTTT CASSLGPPASTDTQYF
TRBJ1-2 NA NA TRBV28 TGTGCCAGCAGTTTGGGCTCTCGAGGGGGCTACACCTTC CASSLGSRGGYTF
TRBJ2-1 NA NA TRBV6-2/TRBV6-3 TGTGCCAGCAGCCCGGGGACCTGGGGTGAGCAGTTCTTC CASSPGTWGEQFF